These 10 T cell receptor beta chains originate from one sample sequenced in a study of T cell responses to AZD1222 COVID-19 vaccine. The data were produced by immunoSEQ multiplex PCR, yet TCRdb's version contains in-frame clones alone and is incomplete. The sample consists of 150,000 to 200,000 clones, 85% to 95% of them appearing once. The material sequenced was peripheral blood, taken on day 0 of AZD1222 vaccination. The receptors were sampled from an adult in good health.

CDR3 coding DNA: TGTGCCAGCAGTCCCCAGTGGGGGAGCTCCTACGAGCAGTACTTC. This encodes CASSPQWGSSYEQYF. The V call is TRBV6-5, the J call TRBJ2-7, with D perhaps given as TRBD1 or TRBD2 (5 bases each). The CDR3 is made up of 15 amino acids. V lost 5 bases, J lost 0 bases, and 14 bases lay in between. The V gene's germline CDR1 is MNHEY and CDR2 SVGAGI.

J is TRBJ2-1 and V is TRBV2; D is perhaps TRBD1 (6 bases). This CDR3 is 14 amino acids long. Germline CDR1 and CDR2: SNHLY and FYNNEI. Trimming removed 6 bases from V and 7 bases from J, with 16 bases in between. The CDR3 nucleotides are TGTGCCAGCAGGGCCGAACAGGGACGGAATGAGCAGTTCTTC. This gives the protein CASRAEQGRNEQFF.

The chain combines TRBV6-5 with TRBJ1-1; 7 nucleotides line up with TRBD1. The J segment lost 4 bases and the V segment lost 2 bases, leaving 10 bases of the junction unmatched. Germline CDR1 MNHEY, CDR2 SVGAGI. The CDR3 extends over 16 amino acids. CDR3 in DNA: TGTGCCAGCAGTTACAAAGGGGGGGACAGCCGCACTGAAGCTTTCTTT. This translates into CASSYKGGDSRTEAFF.

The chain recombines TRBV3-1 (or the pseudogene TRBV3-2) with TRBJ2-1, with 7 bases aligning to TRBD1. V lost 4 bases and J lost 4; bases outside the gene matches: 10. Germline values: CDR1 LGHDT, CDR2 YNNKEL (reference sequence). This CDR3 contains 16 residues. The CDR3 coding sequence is TGTGCCAGCAGCCCCACCCCGGGACAGTTTTACAATGAGCAGTTCTTC. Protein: CASSPTPGQFYNEQFF.

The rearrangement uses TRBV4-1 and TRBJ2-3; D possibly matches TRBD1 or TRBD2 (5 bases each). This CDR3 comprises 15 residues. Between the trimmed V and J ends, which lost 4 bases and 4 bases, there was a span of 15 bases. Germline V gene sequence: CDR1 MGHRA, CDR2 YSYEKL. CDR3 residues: CASSPGTYVADTQYF. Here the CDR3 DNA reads TGCGCCAGCAGCCCCGGGACGTACGTGGCAGATACGCAGTATTTT.

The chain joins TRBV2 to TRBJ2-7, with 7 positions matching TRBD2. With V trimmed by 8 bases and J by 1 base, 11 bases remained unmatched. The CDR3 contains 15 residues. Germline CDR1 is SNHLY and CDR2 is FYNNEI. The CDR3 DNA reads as TGTGCCAGCCGCGGGTCTAGCGGTCCTTCCTACGAGCAGTACTTC. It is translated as CASRGSSGPSYEQYF.

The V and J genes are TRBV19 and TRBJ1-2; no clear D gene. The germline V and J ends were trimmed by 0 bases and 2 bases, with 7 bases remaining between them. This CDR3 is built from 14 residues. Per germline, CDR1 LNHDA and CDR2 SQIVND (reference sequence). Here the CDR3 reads CASSIDRQNYGYTF. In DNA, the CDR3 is TGTGCCAGTAGTATAGATCGCCAGAACTATGGCTACACCTTC.

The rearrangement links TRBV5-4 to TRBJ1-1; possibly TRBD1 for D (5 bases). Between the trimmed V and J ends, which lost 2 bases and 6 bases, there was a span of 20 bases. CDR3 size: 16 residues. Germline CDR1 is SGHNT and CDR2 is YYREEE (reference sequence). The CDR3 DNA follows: TGTGCCAGCAGCTTTCGTCCGGGGAGCCTGGGGGCTGAAGCTTTCTTT. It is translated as CASSFRPGSLGAEAFF.

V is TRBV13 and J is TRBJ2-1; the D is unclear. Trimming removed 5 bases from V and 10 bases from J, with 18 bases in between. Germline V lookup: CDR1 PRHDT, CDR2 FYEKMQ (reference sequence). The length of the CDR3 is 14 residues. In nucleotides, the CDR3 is TGTGCCAGCAGCCCTCCCGGGCCGGACCAAGAGCAGTTCTTC. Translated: CASSPPGPDQEQFF. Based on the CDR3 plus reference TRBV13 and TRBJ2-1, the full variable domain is AAGVIQSPRHLIKEKRETATLKCYPIPRHDTVYWYQQGPGQDPQFLISFYEKMQSDKGSIPDRFSAQQFSDYHSELNMSSLELGDSALYFCASSPPGPDQEQFFGPGTRLTVL.

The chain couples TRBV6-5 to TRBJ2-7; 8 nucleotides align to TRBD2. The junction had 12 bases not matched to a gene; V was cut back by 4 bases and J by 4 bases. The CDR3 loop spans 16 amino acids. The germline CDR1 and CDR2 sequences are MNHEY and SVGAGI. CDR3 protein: CASSSNPSGGIYEQYF. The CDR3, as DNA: TGTGCCAGCAGTTCCAACCCCTCGGGGGGGATTTACGAGCAGTACTTC.